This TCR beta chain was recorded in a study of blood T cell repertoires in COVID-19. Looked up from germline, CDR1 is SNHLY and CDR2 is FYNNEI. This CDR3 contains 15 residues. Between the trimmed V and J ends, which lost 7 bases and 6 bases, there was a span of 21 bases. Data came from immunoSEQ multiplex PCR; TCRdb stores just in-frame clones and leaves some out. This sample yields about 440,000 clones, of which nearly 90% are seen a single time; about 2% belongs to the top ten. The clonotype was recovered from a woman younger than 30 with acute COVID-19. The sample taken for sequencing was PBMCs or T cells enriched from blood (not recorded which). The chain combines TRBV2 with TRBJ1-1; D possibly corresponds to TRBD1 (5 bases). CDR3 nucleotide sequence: TGTGCCAGCACCCCCATGGGGGTCACGGGGGCTGAAGCTTTCTTT. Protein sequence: CASTPMGVTGAEAFF.